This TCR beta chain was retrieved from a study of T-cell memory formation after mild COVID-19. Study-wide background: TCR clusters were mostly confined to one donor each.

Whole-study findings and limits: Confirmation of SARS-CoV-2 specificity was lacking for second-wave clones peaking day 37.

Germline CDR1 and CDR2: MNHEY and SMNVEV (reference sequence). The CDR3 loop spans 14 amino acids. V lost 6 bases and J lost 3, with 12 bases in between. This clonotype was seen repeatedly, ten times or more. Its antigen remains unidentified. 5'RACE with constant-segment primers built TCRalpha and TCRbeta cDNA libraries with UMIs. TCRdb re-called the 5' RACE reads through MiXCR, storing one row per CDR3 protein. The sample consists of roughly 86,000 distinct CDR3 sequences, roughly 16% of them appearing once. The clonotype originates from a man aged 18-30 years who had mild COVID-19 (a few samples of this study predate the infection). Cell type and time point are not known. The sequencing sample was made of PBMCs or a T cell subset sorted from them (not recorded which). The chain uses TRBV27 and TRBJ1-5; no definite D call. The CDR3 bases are TGTGCCAGCAGAGCGACGGGCTTCAATCAGCCCCAGCATTTT. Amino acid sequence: CASRATGFNQPQHF.